The subject of this entry is one T cell receptor (beta chain). Antigen: not known. The authors made the TRB cDNA libraries by 5' RACE using UMI labels. TCRdb reworked the 5' RACE reads into one entry per CDR3 protein, no DNA. Its clone listing holds some 150,000 distinct CDR3 sequences. Germline CDR1 and CDR2: SGHDT and YYEEEE. The CDR3 extends over 14 amino acids. These data originate in a study of CXCR3-negative and CXCR3-positive naive CD8 T cells. Study in general: The libraries yielded around 140 million TRB reads, about 1.5 +/- 0.3 million each.

Overall study findings and caveats: Relative to CXCR3-negative naive cells, CXCR3-positive naive cells had more hydrophobic TRB CDR3s. The TRBV-TRBJ usage of naive CXCR3-negative and CXCR3-positive cells was similar, but that of memory cells differed. Much lower diversity was found in memory CD8+ cells, while both naive subsets had comparably high diversity.

All CD8+ T cell subsets were sorted in triplicate at fewer than 350,000 cells each. The clonotype originates from a human donor in good health. Some clones in this sample may be carry-over from other donors' samples. The chain joins TRBV5-6 to TRBJ2-1; no DNA is available, so the TRBD1 call from TCRdb remains unchecked. Sequencing was performed on naive CXCR3+ CD8+ T cells from blood. As for subset: CD45RO-CCR7+CD27+CD95- naive CD8+ T cells expressing CXCR3 (TNR3+). The CDR3 sequence: CASSLAAGGNEQFF.